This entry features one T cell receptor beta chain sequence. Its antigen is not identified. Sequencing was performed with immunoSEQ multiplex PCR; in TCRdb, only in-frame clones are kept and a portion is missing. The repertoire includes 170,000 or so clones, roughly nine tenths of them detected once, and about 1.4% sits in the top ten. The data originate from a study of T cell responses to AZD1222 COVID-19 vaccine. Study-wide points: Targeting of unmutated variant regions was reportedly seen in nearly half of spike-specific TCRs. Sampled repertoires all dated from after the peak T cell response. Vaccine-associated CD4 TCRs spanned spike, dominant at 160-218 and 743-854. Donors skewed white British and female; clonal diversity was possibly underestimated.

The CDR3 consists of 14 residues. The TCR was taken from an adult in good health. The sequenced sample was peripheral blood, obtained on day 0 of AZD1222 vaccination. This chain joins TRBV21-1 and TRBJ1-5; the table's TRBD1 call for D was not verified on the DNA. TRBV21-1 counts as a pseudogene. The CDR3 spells CASSTRQGFVPQHF. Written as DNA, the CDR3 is TGTGCCAGCAGCACCCGACAGGGCTTCGTGCCCCAGCATTTT.